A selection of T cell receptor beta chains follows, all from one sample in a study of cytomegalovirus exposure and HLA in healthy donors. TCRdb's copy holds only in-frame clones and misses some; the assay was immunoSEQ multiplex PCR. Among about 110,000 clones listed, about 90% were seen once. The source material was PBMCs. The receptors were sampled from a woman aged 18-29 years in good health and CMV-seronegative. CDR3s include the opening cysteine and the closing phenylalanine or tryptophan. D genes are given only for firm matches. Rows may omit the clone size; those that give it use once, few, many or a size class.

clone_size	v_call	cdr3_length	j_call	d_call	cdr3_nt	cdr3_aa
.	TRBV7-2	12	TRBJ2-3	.	TGTGCCAGCAGCTCCGTATCAGATACGCAGTATTTT	CASSSVSDTQYF
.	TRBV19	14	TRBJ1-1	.	TGTGCCAGTAGTTCGGCGGGACGGAACACTGAAGCTTTCTTT	CASSSAGRNTEAFF
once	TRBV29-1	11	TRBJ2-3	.	TGCAGCGTTGAGAGGACAGATACGCAGTATTTT	CSVERTDTQYF
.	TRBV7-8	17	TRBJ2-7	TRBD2	TGTGCCAGCAGCCTGACTAGCGGGAGTTCCGGCTCCTACGAGCAGTACTTC	CASSLTSGSSGSYEQYF
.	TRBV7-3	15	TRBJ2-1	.	TGTGCCAGCAGCTCCCACGGGGGCTCCTACAATGAGCAGTTCTTC	CASSSHGGSYNEQFF
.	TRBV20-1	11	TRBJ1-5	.	TGCAGTGCTAGCGGCAATCAGCCCCAGCATTTT	CSASGNQPQHF
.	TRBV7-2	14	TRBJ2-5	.	TGTGCCAGCAGCTTAGTAGCGCACCAAGAGACCCAGTACTTC	CASSLVAHQETQYF
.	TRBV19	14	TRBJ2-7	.	TGTGCCAGTAGTACGACAGGCGAGGGACACGAGCAGTACTTC	CASSTTGEGHEQYF
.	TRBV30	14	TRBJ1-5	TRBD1	TGTGCCTGGAGTCCGACAGGGGGATCTCAGCCCCAGCATTTT	CAWSPTGGSQPQHF
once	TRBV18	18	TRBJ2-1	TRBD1	TGTGCCAGCTCACCGGGACAGGGTCGGACGAGCTCCTACAATGAGCAGTTCTTC	CASSPGQGRTSSYNEQFF
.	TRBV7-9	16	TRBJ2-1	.	TGTGCCAGCAGCTTAGACCGCGCGGCAGGGAACAATGAGCAGTTCTTC	CASSLDRAAGNNEQFF
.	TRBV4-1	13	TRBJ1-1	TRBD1	TGCGCCAGCAGCTCCGGGACAGTATCTGAAGCTTTCTTT	CASSSGTVSEAFF
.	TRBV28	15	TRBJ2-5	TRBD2	TGTGCCAGCAGCAAGCGGGAGTATCCCCAAGAGACCCAGTACTTC	CASSKREYPQETQYF
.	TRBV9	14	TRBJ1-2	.	TGTGCCAGCAGCGCAGGCAGGGACTTCTATGGCTACACCTTC	CASSAGRDFYGYTF
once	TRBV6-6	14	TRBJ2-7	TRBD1	TGTGCCAGCACCCACTGGGACAGGTCCTACGAGCAGTACTTC	CASTHWDRSYEQYF
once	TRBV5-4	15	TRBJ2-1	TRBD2	TGTGCCAGCAGCCCTAGCGGGAGGAAAACGGATGAGCAGTTCTTC	CASSPSGRKTDEQFF
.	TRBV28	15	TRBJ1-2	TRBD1	TGTGCCAGCAGTTCGTGGACAGGGAAGGCCTATGGCTACACCTTC	CASSSWTGKAYGYTF
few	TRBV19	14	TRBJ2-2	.	TGTGCCAGTAGCAGGGGTTTACGGACCGGGGAGCTGTTTTTT	CASSRGLRTGELFF
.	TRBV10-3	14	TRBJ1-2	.	TGTGCCATCAGCGGGGGGGAAGGTAGCACGGGCTACACCTTC	CAISGGEGSTGYTF
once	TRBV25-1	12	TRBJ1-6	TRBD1	TGTGCCAGCAGGGACAGGGGGTCACCCCTCCACTTT	CASRDRGSPLHF
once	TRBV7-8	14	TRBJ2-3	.	TGTGCCAGCAGCTCGCGGTCTGGCACAGATACGCAGTATTTT	CASSSRSGTDTQYF
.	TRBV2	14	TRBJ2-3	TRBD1	TGTGCCAGCAGTACACAGGGGGCAGAAGATACGCAGTATTTT	CASSTQGAEDTQYF
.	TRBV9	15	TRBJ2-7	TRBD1	TGTGCCAGCAGCTCTACCGACAGGGGCCCGCGGGAGCAGTACTTC	CASSSTDRGPREQYF
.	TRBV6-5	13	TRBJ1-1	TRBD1	TGTGCCAGCAGGGCAGGACAGGGGTCTAAAGGCTTCTTT	CASRAGQGSKGFF
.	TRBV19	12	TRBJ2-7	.	TGTGCCACCCCACAGGCCTCCTACGAGCAGTACTTC	CATPQASYEQYF
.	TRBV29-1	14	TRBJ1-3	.	TGCAGCGTTGTTGTGCGGGGTCCTGGAAACACCATATATTTT	CSVVVRGPGNTIYF
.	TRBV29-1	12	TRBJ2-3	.	TGCAGCGTACTCATCCGCACAGATACGCAGTATTTT	CSVLIRTDTQYF
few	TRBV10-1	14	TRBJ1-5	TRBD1	TGCGCCACCCGGACAGGTGGGGGTAATCAGCCCCAGCATTTT	CATRTGGGNQPQHF
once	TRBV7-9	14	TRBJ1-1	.	TGTGCCAGCATCCCTGGGGGGGGGCTGACTGAAGCTTTCTTT	CASIPGGGLTEAFF
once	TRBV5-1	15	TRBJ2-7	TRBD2	TGCGCCAGCAGCTTGGTGACTAGCGGTACCTACGAGCAGTACTTC	CASSLVTSGTYEQYF
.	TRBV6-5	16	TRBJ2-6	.	TGTGCCAGCAGTTACTCCTCCTCCTCTGGGGCCAACGTCCTGACTTTC	CASSYSSSSGANVLTF
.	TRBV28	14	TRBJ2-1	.	TGTGCCAGCAGTAGGGTCCGGACAGCAAATGAGCAGTTCTTC	CASSRVRTANEQFF
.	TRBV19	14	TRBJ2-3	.	TGTGCCAGTAGTATGGCGGGCCGCACAGATACGCAGTATTTT	CASSMAGRTDTQYF
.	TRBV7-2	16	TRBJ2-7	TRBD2	TGTGCCAGCAGCTTAGCGGCTAGCGGGGAGAGTAGCGAGCAGTACTTC	CASSLAASGESSEQYF
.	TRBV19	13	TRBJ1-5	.	TGTGCCAGTGGGGTGGGGGGGTCGGAGACCCAGCATTTT	CASGVGGSETQHF
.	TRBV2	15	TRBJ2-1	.	TGTGCCACCTCCGGGATCATTGGTGGCTACAATGAGCAGTTCTTC	CATSGIIGGYNEQFF
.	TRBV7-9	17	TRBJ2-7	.	TGTGCCAGCAGCTTAGCTGGCCAGGGACTCCGGAGCTACGAGCAGTACTTC	CASSLAGQGLRSYEQYF
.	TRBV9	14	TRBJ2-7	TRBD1	TGTGCCAGCAGCGTATGGGACAGGGGGGACGAGCAGTACTTC	CASSVWDRGDEQYF
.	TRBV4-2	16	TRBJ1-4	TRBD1	TGTGCCAGCAGCCAAGACAGGGGACAGGGCAATGAAAAACTGTTTTTT	CASSQDRGQGNEKLFF
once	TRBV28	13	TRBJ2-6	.	TGTGCCAGCAGTCGTCCTGGGGCCAACGTCCTGACTTTC	CASSRPGANVLTF
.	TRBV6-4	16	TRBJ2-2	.	TGTGCCAGCAGTGACTCGGGGGGGCTCCGCACCGGGGAGCTGTTTTTT	CASSDSGGLRTGELFF
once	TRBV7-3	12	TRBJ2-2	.	TGTGCCAGCAGGGGGGCAACCGGGGAGCTGTTTTTT	CASRGATGELFF
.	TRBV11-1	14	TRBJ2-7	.	TGTGCCAGCAGCGAGAGCGGGCTTCCCTACGAGCAGTACTTC	CASSESGLPYEQYF
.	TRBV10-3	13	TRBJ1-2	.	TGTGCCATCAGTGAGTCGGGGCTATATGGCTACACCTTC	CAISESGLYGYTF
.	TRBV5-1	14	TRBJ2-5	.	TGCGCCAGCAGCTTGAGGGGGGGGCAAGAGACCCAGTACTTC	CASSLRGGQETQYF
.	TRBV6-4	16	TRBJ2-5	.	TGTGCCAGCAGTGACTCGTATAGACAGCGAGGAGAGACCCAGTACTTC	CASSDSYRQRGETQYF
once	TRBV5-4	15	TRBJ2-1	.	TGTGCCAGCAGCTCCCGGGACAACTCCTACAATGAGCAGTTCTTC	CASSSRDNSYNEQFF
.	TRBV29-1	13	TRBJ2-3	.	TGCAGCGTTGCCGGGGGTAGCACAGATACGCAGTATTTT	CSVAGGSTDTQYF
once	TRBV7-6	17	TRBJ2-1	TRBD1	TGTGCCAGCAGCCGTCCGCTTCAGGGGGCGAACCACAATGAGCAGTTCTTC	CASSRPLQGANHNEQFF
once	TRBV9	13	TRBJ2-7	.	TGTGCCAGCAGCGTAGAACACTCCTACGAGCAGTACTTC	CASSVEHSYEQYF
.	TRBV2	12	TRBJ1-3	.	TGTGCCAGTCGGGGCTCTGGAAACACCATATATTTT	CASRGSGNTIYF
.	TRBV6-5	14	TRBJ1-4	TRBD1	TGTGCCAGCAGTTACGACAGGGGACTTGAAAAACTGTTTTTT	CASSYDRGLEKLFF
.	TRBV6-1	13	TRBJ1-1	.	TGTGCCAGCCGTACGGGGAGGGGACTCGAAGCTTTCTTT	CASRTGRGLEAFF
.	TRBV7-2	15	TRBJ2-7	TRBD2	TGTGCCAGCAGCTTAGTAGTAGCGGGGGGGGTAGAGCAGTACTTC	CASSLVVAGGVEQYF